The TCR beta chain described here comes from a study of blood T cell repertoires in COVID-19. About the research overall: Samples representing acute and convalescent COVID-19 were sourced from the United States, Italy and Spain.

CDR3 length equals 15 residues. The germline gives CDR1 MGHRA, CDR2 YSYEKL. Germline trimming cut 5 bases from V and 1 base from J; bases unmatched to any gene: 3. Original analysis: Estimation of nucleated cell counts was performed using reference gene primer amplification. The protocol was immunoSEQ multiplex PCR, while the TCRdb copy is restricted to in-frame clones and leaves out a portion. V, J and clone size reflect that table, while D and trimming were determined from the DNA. Among roughly 120,000 clones listed, less than 80% were seen once. The sequencing sample was made of peripheral blood. The chain carries TRBV4-1 and TRBJ1-5, with TRBD1 matching 9 bases. This TCR derives from a man in his forties or fifties with acute or convalescent COVID-19. DNA of the CDR3: TGCGCCAGCAGCTTCGGACAGGGGAGCAATCAGCCCCAGCATTTT. It yields the protein CASSFGQGSNQPQHF.